The 17 T cell receptor beta chains presented below share a single source sample, sequenced in a study of CD8+ T cells in alopecia areata. RNA, once extracted, was reverse transcribed into cDNA for use as the sequencing template. Assay: immunoSEQ multiplex PCR; the TCRdb copy retains only in-frame clones and omits some. The table includes over 150,000 clones, 60% detected once. Sample treatment: oral pan-JAK inhibitor, 5-10 mg twice daily. Sequences were derived from CD4+ T cells sorted from blood, sampled at week 24, from a patient treated with tofacitinib. These receptors came from a human donor with alopecia areata.

This clone was seen just once. The genes are TRBV29-1 and TRBJ1-1; D unresolved. The CDR3 length is 14 residues. CDR1 and CDR2 (germline): SQVTM, ANQGSEA. V dropped 1 base and J dropped 1 base, with 10 bases sitting between them. The CDR3: CSVEGERANTEAFF. The CDR3 DNA follows: TGCAGCGTTGAAGGCGAAAGGGCGAACACTGAAGCTTTCTTT.

This chain joins TRBV29-1 and TRBJ1-1, with a tentative D call TRBD1 (6 bases). V lost 7 bases and J lost 1, with 10 bases in between. This CDR3 is built from 12 residues. CDR1 is SQVTM, CDR2 ANQGSEA, per germline. The CDR3 DNA is TGCAGCGCCGAGGACAGGAACACTGAAGCTTTCTTT. It codes for CSAEDRNTEAFF.

This rearrangement joins TRBV25-1 to TRBJ2-5; D perhaps matches TRBD2 (6 bases). CDR1 and CDR2 (germline): MGHDK, SYGVNS. The CDR3 loop spans 14 amino acids. The V and J ends lost 4 bases and 4 bases respectively, with 13 bases between them. The CDR3 nucleotides are TGTGCCAGCAGTGTCGGGGGATCCGGAGAGACCCAGTACTTC. Translated, it gives CASSVGGSGETQYF.

V usage is TRBV29-1 and J usage is TRBJ2-1; the D gene is possibly TRBD1 (6 bases). Germline CDR1 reads SQVTM; CDR2 reads ANQGSEA. V was shortened by 0 bases and J by 6 bases, with 9 bases between the two germline ends. This CDR3 is 13 amino acids long. CDR3 nucleotides: TGCAGCGTTGAAGATCAAGGGGGCAATGAGCAGTTCTTC. It codes for CSVEDQGGNEQFF.

The chain employs TRBV4-1 and TRBJ2-7, with D tentatively TRBD1 (5 bases). V gave up 2 bases and J gave up 5 bases, with 16 bases separating them. Germline-derived CDR1 and CDR2 are MGHRA and YSYEKL. The CDR3 has 15 residues. The CDR3 sequence is CASSQRAGKGDEQYF. CDR3 DNA: TGCGCCAGCAGCCAACGGGCAGGAAAAGGGGACGAGCAGTACTTC.

For the CDR3, the DNA is TGCAGCGTTGGAAGGGTCGACGCTGGAAACACCATATATTTT. It translates to CSVGRVDAGNTIYF. The chain links TRBV29-1 to TRBJ1-3; D ambiguous. The CDR3 covers 14 residues. Germline V gene data show CDR1 as SQVTM and CDR2 as ANQGSEA. V lost 4 bases, J lost 2 bases, and 12 bases lay in between.

The chain combines TRBV29-1 with TRBJ1-2; D gene uncertain. Germline V gene data show CDR1 as SQVTM and CDR2 as ANQGSEA. This CDR3 comprises 14 residues. Trimming cost V 5 bases and J 2 bases, with 15 bases left between them. The CDR3: CSVTGVNNNYGYTF. For the CDR3, the DNA is TGCAGCGTTACGGGAGTGAATAACAACTATGGCTACACCTTC.

V and J are TRBV30 and TRBJ1-6; no firm D call. In germline, CDR1 is GTSNPN, CDR2 SVGIG (reference sequence). V lost 0 bases to trimming and J lost 11 bases, with 14 bases between them. The length of the CDR3 is 14 residues. CDR3 nucleotide sequence: TGTGCCTGGAGTGTACGCCCCCCTCGAGCACCCCTCCACTTT. Translation: CAWSVRPPRAPLHF. Supplemented by reference TRBV30 and TRBJ1-6, the full variable domain reads SQTIHQWPATLVQPVGSPLSLECTVEGTSNPNLYWYRQAAGRGLQLLFYSVGIGQISSEVPQNLSASRPQDRQFILSSKKLLLSDSGFYLCAWSVRPPRAPLHFGNGTRLTVT.

V and J are TRBV5-1 and TRBJ2-7; D possibly uses TRBD1 or TRBD2 (5 bases each). Trimming took 7 bases from V and 2 from J, leaving 13 bases between them. Germline V CDR1 and CDR2: SGHRS, YFSETQ. CDR3 size: 13 residues. The CDR3 protein is CASPPMGAYEQYF. The CDR3 coding sequence is TGCGCCAGCCCACCAATGGGGGCCTACGAGCAGTACTTC.

This clone was seen only a few times. The genes are TRBV10-3 and TRBJ2-7, with 8 bases that match TRBD1. CDR1 ENHRY and CDR2 SYGVKD come from the germline V gene. J was trimmed by 2 bases and V by 4 bases; bases with no gene match: 4. This CDR3 contains 14 residues. The CDR3 DNA is TGTGCCATCAGTGCCCGGGACAGGACCTACGAGCAGTACTTC. This codes for CAISARDRTYEQYF.

The chain has TRBV29-1 and TRBJ1-1; no reliable D call. This CDR3 spans 13 amino acids. Germline-derived CDR1 and CDR2 are SQVTM and ANQGSEA. V lost 4 bases and J 2 bases, leaving 11 bases between the germline ends. The DNA of the CDR3 is TGCAGCGTTGCCCTCCGGGCCAACACTGAAGCTTTCTTT. Translated: CSVALRANTEAFF.

The J gene is TRBJ1-1, the V gene TRBV28, with 11 bases lining up with TRBD1. Germline V gene sequence: CDR1 MDHEN, CDR2 SYDVKM. V lost 5 bases, J lost 4 bases, and 6 bases stayed unmatched. This CDR3 region has 15 residues. The CDR3 is CASSPPGTGGTEAFF. The CDR3 coding sequence is TGTGCCAGCAGTCCTCCCGGGACAGGGGGCACTGAAGCTTTCTTT.

DNA for the CDR3: TGTGCCAGCAGCTTAGCAGGAGGGCGCGAGCAGTACTTC. It translates to CASSLAGGREQYF. The chain couples TRBV7-9 to TRBJ2-7; D perhaps matches TRBD2 (6 bases). CDR3 length: 13 residues. Deletions cut 0 bases from V and 6 bases from J, with 9 bases between. Germline CDR1 is SEHNR and CDR2 is FQNEAQ (reference sequence).

The gene calls are TRBV2 and TRBJ2-7; no clear D. The CDR3 is made up of 15 amino acids. V lost 8 bases and J lost 4, with 21 bases in between. Looked up from germline, CDR1 is SNHLY and CDR2 is FYNNEI. The CDR3 loop reads CASGSLVGQFYEQYF. CDR3 sequence (DNA): TGTGCCAGCGGCAGCCTAGTAGGGCAGTTTTACGAGCAGTACTTC.

The chain combines TRBV30 with TRBJ1-4, with unresolved D. V was trimmed by 2 bases and J by 4 bases, leaving 8 bases between them. CDR3 size: 13 residues. Germline values: CDR1 GTSNPN, CDR2 SVGIG (reference sequence). The CDR3 loop is CAWSPEINEKLFF. CDR3 nucleotide sequence: TGTGCCTGGAGTCCAGAAATTAATGAAAAACTGTTTTTT.

The chain couples TRBV5-1 to TRBJ2-6, with D possibly being TRBD1 (6 bases). CDR1 SGHRS and CDR2 YFSETQ come from the germline V gene. The V end was cut by 4 bases, the J end by 0 bases, with 11 bases between. This CDR3 spans 16 amino acids. The chain's CDR3 is CASSSGQNSGANVLTF. CDR3 coding DNA: TGCGCCAGCAGCAGTGGACAGAACTCTGGGGCCAACGTCCTGACTTTC. The full variable domain, rest sourced from reference TRBV5-1 and TRBJ2-6, is KAGVTQTPRYLIKTRGQQVTLSCSPISGHRSVSWYQQTPGQGLQFLFEYFSETQRNKGNFPGRFSGRQFSNSRSEMNVSTLELGDSALYLCASSSGQNSGANVLTFGAGSRLTVL.

The V and J genes are TRBV19 and TRBJ2-1; D is perhaps TRBD1 (6 bases). Germline V lookup: CDR1 LNHDA, CDR2 SQIVND (reference sequence). Deletions cut 6 bases from V and 1 base from J, with 13 bases between. CDR3 size: 15 residues. CDR3 sequence (DNA): TGTGCCAGTAGCAACCACAGGGCATCCTACAATGAGCAGTTCTTC. Translated, it gives CASSNHRASYNEQFF.